This T cell receptor beta chain was obtained from a study of shared clonotypes between healthy human individuals. Study-wide results and caveats: Across subsets, estimated richness was generally greater for naive than for memory populations.

About this clone itself: The antigen remains unidentified.

The CDR3 runs 18 residues. Per germline, CDR1 PRHDT and CDR2 FYEKMQ (reference sequence). Trimming took 5 bases from V and 0 from J; bases not matched to a gene: 9. The repertoire was sequenced with immunoSEQ multiplex PCR; TCRdb's copy has only in-frame clones and lacks some. The sample records 600,000 to 750,000 clones, approximately 72% being singletons. This chain joins TRBV13 and TRBJ2-1; the match to TRBD2 covers 11 bases. The TCR originated in a woman aged 25 to 39 in good health. Sample: memory CD4+ T cells sorted from blood. Documented subset: CD45RA-negative fraction. CDR3 region: CASSDPTSGRRSYNEQFF. For the CDR3, the DNA is TGTGCCAGCAGCGACCCAACTAGCGGGAGACGCTCCTACAATGAGCAGTTCTTC.